The rows below give T cell receptor beta chains drawn from one sample of a study of T cell responses to AZD1222 COVID-19 vaccine. The repertoire was sequenced with immunoSEQ multiplex PCR; TCRdb's copy has only in-frame clones and lacks some. The repertoire includes about 130,000 clones, about 91% of them detected once, and about 1.9% sits in the top ten. The sequencing used peripheral blood, collected on day 0 of AZD1222 vaccination. The receptors come from an adult in good health. Both conserved end residues are part of each CDR3. D genes are given only for firm matches. Clone sizes are given selectively: once, few, many, or a class where the clone is expanded.

CDR3 protein: CASSEGLVFSYNEQFF
CDR3 DNA: TGTGCCAGCAGCGAAGGACTAGTTTTCTCCTACAATGAGCAGTTCTTC
D gene: TRBD2
J gene: TRBJ2-1
clone size: -
V gene: TRBV11-3

CDR3 protein: CASSELAGTAGELFF
CDR3 DNA: TGTGCCAGCAGTGAACTAGCGGGGACGGCCGGGGAGCTGTTTTTT
D gene: TRBD2
J gene: TRBJ2-2
clone size: once
V gene: TRBV6-4

CDR3 protein: CASSLRRGGVYEQFF
CDR3 DNA: TGTGCCAGCAGCTTACGCCGGGGGGGCGTCTATGAGCAGTTCTTC
D gene: TRBD2
J gene: TRBJ2-1
clone size: -
V gene: TRBV7-2

CDR3 protein: CASSPLIAGTDTQYF
CDR3 DNA: TGTGCCAGCAGCCCCTTAATCGCCGGCACAGATACGCAGTATTTT
D gene: -
J gene: TRBJ2-3
clone size: -
V gene: TRBV9

CDR3 protein: CASSLPGTSAEQFF
CDR3 DNA: TGTGCCAGCAGTCTCCCCGGGACTAGCGCGGAGCAGTTCTTC
D gene: TRBD2
J gene: TRBJ2-1
clone size: -
V gene: TRBV28

CDR3 protein: CASTLSNYGYTF
CDR3 DNA: TGTGCCAGTACGTTATCCAACTATGGCTACACCTTC
D gene: -
J gene: TRBJ1-2
clone size: -
V gene: TRBV6-5

CDR3 protein: CASSLGASGSDTEAFF
CDR3 DNA: TGTGCCAGCAGCTTAGGGGCTTCAGGGAGCGACACTGAAGCTTTCTTT
D gene: -
J gene: TRBJ1-1
clone size: -
V gene: TRBV7-9

CDR3 protein: CASSPNPRGPLGYGYTF
CDR3 DNA: TGTGCCAGCAGTCCGAACCCCAGGGGACCCCTGGGCTATGGCTACACCTTC
D gene: -
J gene: TRBJ1-2
clone size: -
V gene: TRBV3-1/TRBV3-2

CDR3 protein: CASSIVSDQETQYF
CDR3 DNA: TGTGCCAGTAGTATAGTTTCGGACCAAGAGACCCAGTACTTC
D gene: -
J gene: TRBJ2-5
clone size: -
V gene: TRBV19

CDR3 protein: CASRSPGGVEGTEAFF
CDR3 DNA: TGTGCCAGTAGATCCCCAGGGGGGGTTGAGGGCACTGAAGCTTTCTTT
D gene: TRBD1
J gene: TRBJ1-1
clone size: -
V gene: TRBV19

CDR3 protein: CASSHNRGDTGELFF
CDR3 DNA: TGTGCCAGCAGCCACAACAGGGGCGACACCGGGGAGCTGTTTTTT
D gene: TRBD1
J gene: TRBJ2-2
clone size: -
V gene: TRBV7-8

CDR3 protein: CASSQWQANYGYTF
CDR3 DNA: TGTGCCAGCAGCCAGTGGCAGGCTAACTATGGCTACACCTTC
D gene: -
J gene: TRBJ1-2
clone size: -
V gene: TRBV3-1/TRBV3-2

CDR3 protein: CASSYPGLAGVGEQFF
CDR3 DNA: TGTGCCAGCAGCTACCCGGGACTAGCGGGGGTCGGTGAGCAGTTCTTC
D gene: TRBD2
J gene: TRBJ2-1
clone size: -
V gene: TRBV7-9

CDR3 protein: CASSQDLGGGDGYTF
CDR3 DNA: TGTGCCAGCAGCCAAGATCTCGGCGGTGGTGATGGCTACACCTTC
D gene: -
J gene: TRBJ1-2
clone size: -
V gene: TRBV4-2

CDR3 protein: CASSLAPGNQPQHF
CDR3 DNA: TGTGCCAGCAGCTTGGCCCCCGGGAATCAGCCCCAGCATTTT
D gene: -
J gene: TRBJ1-5
clone size: -
V gene: TRBV5-5

CDR3 protein: CAWSVGTGLTIEAFF
CDR3 DNA: TGTGCCTGGAGTGTCGGGACAGGCCTTACTATTGAAGCTTTCTTT
D gene: TRBD1
J gene: TRBJ1-1
clone size: -
V gene: TRBV30

CDR3 protein: CASRYDNPDRGGQPQHF
CDR3 DNA: TGTGCCAGCAGGTATGACAACCCGGACAGGGGCGGTCAGCCCCAGCATTTT
D gene: TRBD1
J gene: TRBJ1-5
clone size: once
V gene: TRBV28

CDR3 protein: CASSEVRQGYTF
CDR3 DNA: TGTGCCAGCAGTGAAGTGAGGCAAGGCTACACCTTC
D gene: -
J gene: TRBJ1-2
clone size: -
V gene: TRBV2

CDR3 protein: CASSQDRREMDTIYF
CDR3 DNA: TGTGCCAGCAGCCAAGATCGGCGGGAGATGGACACCATATATTTT
D gene: -
J gene: TRBJ1-3
clone size: -
V gene: TRBV4-2

CDR3 protein: CASSYRLGYTDTQYF
CDR3 DNA: TGTGCCAGCAGTTACCGACTGGGGTACACAGATACGCAGTATTTT
D gene: -
J gene: TRBJ2-3
clone size: -
V gene: TRBV6-2/TRBV6-3

CDR3 protein: CASSRFTSGAYEQYF
CDR3 DNA: TGTGCCAGCAGCCGCTTTACTAGCGGGGCCTACGAGCAGTACTTC
D gene: TRBD2
J gene: TRBJ2-7
clone size: -
V gene: TRBV14

CDR3 protein: CASSPGVLNTEAFF
CDR3 DNA: TGTGCCAGCTCACCTGGGGTCTTGAACACTGAAGCTTTCTTT
D gene: -
J gene: TRBJ1-1
clone size: -
V gene: TRBV18

CDR3 protein: CASSQDRSGGRRDTQYF
CDR3 DNA: TGTGCCAGCAGCCAAGATAGGAGCGGGGGGCGGAGAGATACGCAGTATTTT
D gene: TRBD2
J gene: TRBJ2-3
clone size: few
V gene: TRBV14

CDR3 protein: CASSDSDSTNYGYTF
CDR3 DNA: TGTGCCAGCAGTGACTCGGACAGCACTAACTATGGCTACACCTTC
D gene: -
J gene: TRBJ1-2
clone size: -
V gene: TRBV6-5

CDR3 protein: CASTPASSGNTIYF
CDR3 DNA: TGTGCCAGTACCCCGGCGAGCTCTGGAAACACCATATATTTT
D gene: -
J gene: TRBJ1-3
clone size: -
V gene: TRBV19

CDR3 protein: CASKAGQMFYGYTF
CDR3 DNA: TGTGCCAGTAAAGCGGGACAAATGTTCTATGGCTACACCTTC
D gene: -
J gene: TRBJ1-2
clone size: -
V gene: TRBV19

CDR3 protein: CASSPGTDYGYTF
CDR3 DNA: TGTGCCAGCAGTCCCGGGACAGACTATGGCTACACCTTC
D gene: TRBD1
J gene: TRBJ1-2
clone size: -
V gene: TRBV2

CDR3 protein: CASSLAGTGGAFF
CDR3 DNA: TGCGCCAGCAGCTTGGCCGGGACAGGGGGAGCTTTCTTT
D gene: TRBD1
J gene: TRBJ1-1
clone size: -
V gene: TRBV5-1

CDR3 protein: CASSSVVAGGPETQYF
CDR3 DNA: TGTGCCAGCAGCTCAGTAGTAGCGGGGGGGCCAGAGACCCAGTACTTC
D gene: TRBD2
J gene: TRBJ2-5
clone size: -
V gene: TRBV11-1

CDR3 protein: CASSLGQHEQYF
CDR3 DNA: TGTGCCAGCAGCTTAGGTCAGCACGAGCAGTACTTC
D gene: -
J gene: TRBJ2-7
clone size: few
V gene: TRBV11-3

CDR3 protein: CASSLAQESEAFF
CDR3 DNA: TGTGCCAGCAGCTTAGCTCAGGAATCTGAAGCTTTCTTT
D gene: -
J gene: TRBJ1-1
clone size: -
V gene: TRBV11-3

CDR3 protein: CASTTTGPSSGNTIYF
CDR3 DNA: TGTGCCAGTACCACCACAGGGCCTAGCTCTGGAAACACCATATATTTT
D gene: -
J gene: TRBJ1-3
clone size: once
V gene: TRBV19

CDR3 protein: CASSSRDRPTDTQYF
CDR3 DNA: TGTGCCAGCAGCTCAAGGGACAGGCCCACAGATACGCAGTATTTT
D gene: TRBD1
J gene: TRBJ2-3
clone size: once
V gene: TRBV5-4

CDR3 protein: CASSLGGASDTQYF
CDR3 DNA: TGTGCCAGCAGCTTAGGGGGGGCCTCAGATACGCAGTATTTT
D gene: -
J gene: TRBJ2-3
clone size: -
V gene: TRBV7-2

CDR3 protein: CASSIYTGAYEQYF
CDR3 DNA: TGTGCCAGTAGTATATATACGGGGGCCTACGAGCAGTACTTC
D gene: -
J gene: TRBJ2-7
clone size: once
V gene: TRBV19

CDR3 protein: CASSYSQLAGADTQYF
CDR3 DNA: TGTGCCAGCAGTTACTCGCAACTAGCGGGGGCAGATACGCAGTATTTT
D gene: TRBD2
J gene: TRBJ2-3
clone size: -
V gene: TRBV6-5

CDR3 protein: CASHSLGVGGNVLTF
CDR3 DNA: TGTGCCAGCCATTCCCTAGGCGTAGGGGGCAACGTCCTGACTTTC
D gene: -
J gene: TRBJ2-6
clone size: -
V gene: TRBV28

CDR3 protein: CASSARTGGLLFF
CDR3 DNA: TGTGCCAGCAGCGCCCGGACAGGGGGATTGTTGTTTTTT
D gene: TRBD1
J gene: TRBJ2-2
clone size: -
V gene: TRBV9

CDR3 protein: CASSSAGKLFF
CDR3 DNA: TGTGCCAGCAGTTCCGCCGGAAAACTGTTTTTT
D gene: -
J gene: TRBJ1-4
clone size: -
V gene: TRBV2

CDR3 protein: CASTGDRGHEKLFF
CDR3 DNA: TGTGCCAGCACCGGGGACAGGGGTCATGAAAAACTGTTTTTT
D gene: TRBD1
J gene: TRBJ1-4
clone size: -
V gene: TRBV27

CDR3 protein: CASSTRQAPYF
CDR3 DNA: TGTGCCAGCAGTACCCGACAGGCCCCATATTTT
D gene: -
J gene: TRBJ1-3
clone size: -
V gene: TRBV12-3/TRBV12-4

CDR3 protein: CASSSGQGTSPLHF
CDR3 DNA: TGTGCCAGCAGCAGCGGACAGGGAACGTCACCCCTCCACTTT
D gene: TRBD1
J gene: TRBJ1-6
clone size: -
V gene: TRBV6-2/TRBV6-3

CDR3 protein: CASSLGWRHGSGNEQFF
CDR3 DNA: TGTGCCAGCAGCTTAGGGTGGCGGCATGGGTCGGGGAATGAGCAGTTCTTC
D gene: -
J gene: TRBJ2-1
clone size: -
V gene: TRBV7-6

CDR3 protein: CASSLAGQGSYEQYF
CDR3 DNA: TGTGCCAGCAGCTTAGCAGGACAGGGCTCCTACGAGCAGTACTTC
D gene: TRBD1
J gene: TRBJ2-7
clone size: -
V gene: TRBV11-1

CDR3 protein: CASSMSGTVNTEAFF
CDR3 DNA: TGTGCCAGTAGTATGTCCGGGACAGTGAACACTGAAGCTTTCTTT
D gene: TRBD1
J gene: TRBJ1-1
clone size: -
V gene: TRBV19